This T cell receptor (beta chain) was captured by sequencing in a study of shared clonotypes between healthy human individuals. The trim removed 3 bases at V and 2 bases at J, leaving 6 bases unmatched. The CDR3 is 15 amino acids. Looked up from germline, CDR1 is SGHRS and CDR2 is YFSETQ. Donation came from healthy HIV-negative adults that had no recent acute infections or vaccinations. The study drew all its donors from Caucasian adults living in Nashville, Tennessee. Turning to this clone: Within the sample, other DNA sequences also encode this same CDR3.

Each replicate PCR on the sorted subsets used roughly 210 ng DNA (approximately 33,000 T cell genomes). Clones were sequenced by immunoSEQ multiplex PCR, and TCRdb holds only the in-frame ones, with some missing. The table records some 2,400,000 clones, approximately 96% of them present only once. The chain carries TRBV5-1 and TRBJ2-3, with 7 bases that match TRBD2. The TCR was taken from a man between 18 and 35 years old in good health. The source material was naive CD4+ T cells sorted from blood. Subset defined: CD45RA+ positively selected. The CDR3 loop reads CASSWGGLSTDTQYF. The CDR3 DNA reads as TGCGCCAGCAGCTGGGGGGGACTATCCACAGATACGCAGTATTTT.